The clone carrying this TCR beta chain was recorded at least ten times. Ligated cDNA underwent four rounds of PCR with nested alpha and beta constant region primers and SP2. Blood and skin TCR RNA was reverse transcribed with alpha and beta constant primers. A single record per CDR3 protein comes from TCRdb applying MiXCR to the 5' RACE reads. The sample records 60,000 or so distinct CDR3 sequences, approximately 6.6% being singletons. These data originate in a study of naive and memory T cell subsets. An oligonucleotide containing a UMI was ligated to the 3' end of TCR cDNA. Cells were not sorted; total RNA input targeted 1 to 1000 ng. From germline, CDR1 is MNHEY and CDR2 SVGEGT. The CDR3 consists of 11 residues. The ends were cut back, 7 bases at V and 7 bases at J, with 10 bases in the middle.

The rearrangement links TRBV6-2 or TRBV6-3 to TRBJ1-1; D gene unclear. This receptor was taken from a male donor in good health. The CDR3: CASIQTFEAFF. The CDR3 nucleotides read TGTGCCAGCATCCAAACCTTTGAAGCTTTCTTT.